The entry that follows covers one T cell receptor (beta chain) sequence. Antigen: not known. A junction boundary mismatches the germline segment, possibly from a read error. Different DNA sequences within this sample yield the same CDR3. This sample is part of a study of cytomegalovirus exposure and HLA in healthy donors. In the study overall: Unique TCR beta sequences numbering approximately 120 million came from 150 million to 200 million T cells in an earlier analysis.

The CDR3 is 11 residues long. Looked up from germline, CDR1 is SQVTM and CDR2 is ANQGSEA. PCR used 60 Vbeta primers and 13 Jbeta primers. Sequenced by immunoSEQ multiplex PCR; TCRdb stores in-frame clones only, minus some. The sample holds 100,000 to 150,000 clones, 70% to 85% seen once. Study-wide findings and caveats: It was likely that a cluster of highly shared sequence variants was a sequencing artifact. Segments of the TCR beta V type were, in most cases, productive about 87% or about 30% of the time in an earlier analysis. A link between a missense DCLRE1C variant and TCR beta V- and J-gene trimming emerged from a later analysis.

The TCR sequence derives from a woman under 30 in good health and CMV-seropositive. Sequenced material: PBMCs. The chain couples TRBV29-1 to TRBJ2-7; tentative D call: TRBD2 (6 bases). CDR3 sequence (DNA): TGCAGCACGTCGTTGGCGGGACTCTTCTTTTTC. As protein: CSTSLAGLFFF.